The TCR beta chain under discussion was sequenced for a study of blood T cell repertoires in COVID-19. Data came from immunoSEQ multiplex PCR; TCRdb stores just in-frame clones and leaves some out. Among roughly 69,000 clones listed, almost 90% were seen once. The CDR3 is 17 residues long. V dropped 1 base and J dropped 0 bases, with 14 bases sitting between them. Looked up from germline, CDR1 is KGHSH and CDR2 is LQKENI. Specimen: peripheral blood. This sequence originates from a man aged 50 to 59 with acute or convalescent COVID-19. The V call is TRBV18, the J call TRBJ2-3, with D possibly being TRBD2 (5 bases). CDR3 in DNA: TGTGCCAGCTCACCACGCCCGACTACCTCTAGCACAGATACGCAGTATTTT. This translates into CASSPRPTTSSTDTQYF.